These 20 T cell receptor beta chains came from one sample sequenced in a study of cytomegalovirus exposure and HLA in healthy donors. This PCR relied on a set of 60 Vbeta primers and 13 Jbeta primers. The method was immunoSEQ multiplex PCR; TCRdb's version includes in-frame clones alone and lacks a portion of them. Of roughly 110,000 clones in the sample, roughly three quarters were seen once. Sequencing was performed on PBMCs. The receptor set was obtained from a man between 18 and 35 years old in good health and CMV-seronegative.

The CDR3 nucleotides read TGTGCCAGTAGTATAGATCGGGGGGGGCGAGAGACCCAGTACTTC. Translation: CASSIDRGGRETQYF. The chain recombines TRBV19 with TRBJ2-5, with 8 bases fitting TRBD2. The CDR3 is 15 amino acids. After removal of 0 bases from V and 4 bases from J, the junction contained 4 bases not matched to a gene. The germline V gene encodes CDR1 LNHDA and CDR2 SQIVND (reference sequence).

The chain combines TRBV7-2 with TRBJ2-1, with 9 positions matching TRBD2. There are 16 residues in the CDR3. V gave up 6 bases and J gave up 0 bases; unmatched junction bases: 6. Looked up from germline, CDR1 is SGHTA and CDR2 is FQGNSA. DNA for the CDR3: TGTGCCAGCAGAACACTAGCGGGCCCCTCCTACAATGAGCAGTTCTTC. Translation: CASRTLAGPSYNEQFF.

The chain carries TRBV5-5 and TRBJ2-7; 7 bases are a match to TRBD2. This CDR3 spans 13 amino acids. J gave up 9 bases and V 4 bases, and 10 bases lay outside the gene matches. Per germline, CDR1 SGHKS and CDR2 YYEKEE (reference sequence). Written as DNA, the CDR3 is TGTGCCAGCAGCCAGGGACTATCCTCGGGGCAGTACTTC. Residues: CASSQGLSSGQYF.

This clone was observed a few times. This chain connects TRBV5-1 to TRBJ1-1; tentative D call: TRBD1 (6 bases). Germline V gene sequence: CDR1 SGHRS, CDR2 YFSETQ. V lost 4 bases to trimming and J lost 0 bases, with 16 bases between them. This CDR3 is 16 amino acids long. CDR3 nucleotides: TGCGCCAGCAGCGGCCAAGGGGGGGGCTTGAACACTGAAGCTTTCTTT. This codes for CASSGQGGGLNTEAFF.

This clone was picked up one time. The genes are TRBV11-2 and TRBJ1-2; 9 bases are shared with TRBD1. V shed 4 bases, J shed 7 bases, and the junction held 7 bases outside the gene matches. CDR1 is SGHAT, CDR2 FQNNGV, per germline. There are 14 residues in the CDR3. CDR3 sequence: CASSSRQGVSGYTF. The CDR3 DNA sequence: TGTGCCAGCAGCTCGCGACAGGGGGTCAGTGGCTACACCTTC.

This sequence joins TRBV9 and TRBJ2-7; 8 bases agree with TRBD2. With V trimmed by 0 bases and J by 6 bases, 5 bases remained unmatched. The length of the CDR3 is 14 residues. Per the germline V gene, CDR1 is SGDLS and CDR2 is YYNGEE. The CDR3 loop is CASSVVGTSSEQYF. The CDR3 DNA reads TGTGCCAGCAGCGTAGTAGGGACTAGTAGCGAGCAGTACTTC. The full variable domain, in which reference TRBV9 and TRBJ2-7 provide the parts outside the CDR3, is DSGVTQTPKHLITATGQRVTLRCSPRSGDLSVYWYQQSLDQGLQFLIQYYNGEERAKGNILERFSAQQFPDLHSELNLSSLELGDSALYFCASSVVGTSSEQYFGPGTRLTVT.

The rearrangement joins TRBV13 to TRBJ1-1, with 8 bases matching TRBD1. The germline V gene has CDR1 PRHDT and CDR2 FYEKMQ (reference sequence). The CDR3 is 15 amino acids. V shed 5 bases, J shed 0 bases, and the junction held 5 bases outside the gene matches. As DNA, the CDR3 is TGTGCCAGCAGCCACAGGACAGGGATGAACACTGAAGCTTTCTTT. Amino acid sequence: CASSHRTGMNTEAFF.

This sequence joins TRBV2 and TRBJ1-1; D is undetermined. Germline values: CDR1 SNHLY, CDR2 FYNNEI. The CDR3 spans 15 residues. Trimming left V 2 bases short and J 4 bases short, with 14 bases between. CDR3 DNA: TGTGCCAGCAGTGAATGGGCGGGCGGGAGCACTGAAGCTTTCTTT. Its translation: CASSEWAGGSTEAFF.

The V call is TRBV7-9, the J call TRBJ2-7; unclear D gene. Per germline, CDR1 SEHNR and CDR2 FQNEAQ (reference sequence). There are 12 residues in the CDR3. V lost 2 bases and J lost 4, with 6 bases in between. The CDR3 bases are TGTGCCAGCAGCTTATCACAATACGAGCAGTACTTC. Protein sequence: CASSLSQYEQYF.

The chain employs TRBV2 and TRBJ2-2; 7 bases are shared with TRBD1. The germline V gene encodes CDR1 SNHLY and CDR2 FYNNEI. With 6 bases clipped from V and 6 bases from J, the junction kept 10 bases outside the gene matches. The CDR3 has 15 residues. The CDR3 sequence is CASSDRQGKAGELFF. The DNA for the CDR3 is TGTGCCAGCAGCGACCGACAGGGCAAGGCCGGGGAGCTGTTTTTT.

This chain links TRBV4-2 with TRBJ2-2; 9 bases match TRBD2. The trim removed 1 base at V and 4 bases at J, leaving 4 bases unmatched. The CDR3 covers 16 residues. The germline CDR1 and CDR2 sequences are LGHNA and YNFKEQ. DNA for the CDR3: TGTGCCAGCAGCCAAGGACTAGCGGACTCCACCGGGGAGCTGTTTTTT. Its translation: CASSQGLADSTGELFF.

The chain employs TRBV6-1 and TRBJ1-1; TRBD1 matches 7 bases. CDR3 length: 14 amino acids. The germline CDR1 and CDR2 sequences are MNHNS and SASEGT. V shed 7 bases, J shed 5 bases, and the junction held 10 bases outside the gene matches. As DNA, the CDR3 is TGTGCCAGCAAATTGACAGGGCGGGGAACTGAAGCTTTCTTT. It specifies CASKLTGRGTEAFF.

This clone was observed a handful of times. The CDR3 coding sequence is TGTGCCAGCAGCTTGGGGTCAGGAGGGAGGCCTAATGAAAAACTGTTTTTT. Amino acids: CASSLGSGGRPNEKLFF. The chain combines TRBV5-5 with TRBJ1-4; no reliable D call. Per germline, CDR1 SGHKS and CDR2 YYEKEE (reference sequence). The V and J ends lost 0 bases and 3 bases respectively, with 15 bases between them. The CDR3 contains 17 residues.

CDR3 loop: CASSQQGQGQETQYF. CDR3 coding DNA: TGCGCCAGCAGCCAACAGGGACAGGGGCAAGAGACCCAGTACTTC. This chain joins TRBV4-3 and TRBJ2-5, with TRBD1 identical over 10 bases. The CDR3 consists of 15 residues. Germline V gene data show CDR1 as LGHNA and CDR2 as YSLEER. Unmatched junction bases numbered 2, after V lost 2 bases and J lost 2 bases.

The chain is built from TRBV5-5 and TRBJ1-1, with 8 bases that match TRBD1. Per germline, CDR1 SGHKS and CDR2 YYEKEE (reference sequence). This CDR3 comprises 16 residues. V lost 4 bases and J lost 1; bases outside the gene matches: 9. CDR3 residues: CASSRQGQAGNTEAFF. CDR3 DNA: TGTGCCAGCAGCCGACAGGGGCAAGCCGGGAACACTGAAGCTTTCTTT.

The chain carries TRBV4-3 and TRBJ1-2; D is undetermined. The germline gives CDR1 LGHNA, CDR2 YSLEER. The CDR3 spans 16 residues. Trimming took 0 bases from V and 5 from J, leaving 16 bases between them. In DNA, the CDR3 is TGCGCCAGCAGCCAAGAACGAGGACTCTGGGGTTATGGCTACACCTTC. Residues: CASSQERGLWGYGYTF.

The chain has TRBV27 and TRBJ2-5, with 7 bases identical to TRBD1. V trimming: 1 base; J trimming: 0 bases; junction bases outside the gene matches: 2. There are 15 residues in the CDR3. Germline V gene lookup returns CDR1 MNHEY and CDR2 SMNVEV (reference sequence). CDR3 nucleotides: TGTGCCAGCAGTTTATGGGGGACAGACCAAGAGACCCAGTACTTC. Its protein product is CASSLWGTDQETQYF.

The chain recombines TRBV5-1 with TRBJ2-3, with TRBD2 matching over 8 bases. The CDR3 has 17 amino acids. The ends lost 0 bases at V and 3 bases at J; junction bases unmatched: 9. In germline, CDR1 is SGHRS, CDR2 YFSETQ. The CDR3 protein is CASSLVSGGFGTDTQYF. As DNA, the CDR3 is TGCGCCAGCAGCTTGGTAAGCGGGGGCTTTGGTACAGATACGCAGTATTTT.

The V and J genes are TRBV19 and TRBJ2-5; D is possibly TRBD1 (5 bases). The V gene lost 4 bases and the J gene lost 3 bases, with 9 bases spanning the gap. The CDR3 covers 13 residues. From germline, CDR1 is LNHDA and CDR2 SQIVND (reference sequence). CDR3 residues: CASSTRQKETQYF. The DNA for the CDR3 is TGTGCCAGTAGTACCCGACAGAAAGAGACCCAGTACTTC.

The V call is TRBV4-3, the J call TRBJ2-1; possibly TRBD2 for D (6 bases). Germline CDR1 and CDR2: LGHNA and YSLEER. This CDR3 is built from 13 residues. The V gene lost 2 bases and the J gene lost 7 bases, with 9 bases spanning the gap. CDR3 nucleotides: TGCGCCAGCAGCCAACGGGGGTGGAATGAGCAGTTCTTC. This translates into CASSQRGWNEQFF.